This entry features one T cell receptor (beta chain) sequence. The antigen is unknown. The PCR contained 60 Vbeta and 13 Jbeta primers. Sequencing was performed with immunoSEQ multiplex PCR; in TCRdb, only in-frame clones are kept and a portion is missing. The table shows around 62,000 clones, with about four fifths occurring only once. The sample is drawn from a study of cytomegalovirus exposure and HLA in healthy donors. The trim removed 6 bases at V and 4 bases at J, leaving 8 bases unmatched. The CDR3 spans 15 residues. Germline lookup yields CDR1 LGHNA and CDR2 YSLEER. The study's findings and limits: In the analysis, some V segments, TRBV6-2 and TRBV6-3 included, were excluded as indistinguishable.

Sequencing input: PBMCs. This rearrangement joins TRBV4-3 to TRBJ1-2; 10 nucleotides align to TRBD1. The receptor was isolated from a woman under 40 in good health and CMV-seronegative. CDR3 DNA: TGCGCCAGCAGACCAGGGACAGGGGATAGCTATGGCTACACCTTC. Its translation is CASRPGTGDSYGYTF.